This record looks at one T cell receptor (beta chain) sequence and its context. The data were taken from a study of cytotoxic CD8 clonotypes in ibrutinib-treated CLL. Trimming removed 4 bases at V and 4 bases at J, with 9 bases between. This CDR3 comprises 13 residues. The germline V gene encodes CDR1 SGHRS and CDR2 YFSETQ. The assay was immunoSEQ multiplex PCR, and TCRdb's table has in-frame clones only and misses some. The data contain 68,000 or so clones, about 63% of them singletons. The chain carries TRBV5-1 and TRBJ2-1; no firm D call. Sample: PBMCs, taken after 12 months of ibrutinib treatment. This receptor was taken from a human donor with chronic lymphocytic leukemia. Here the CDR3 DNA reads TGCGCCAGCAGCCCAGGACGGTACAATGAGCAGTTCTTC. This codes for CASSPGRYNEQFF.